One sample yielded the 13 T cell receptor beta chains listed below, sequenced in a study of blood T cells in healthy people across ages. It was with a sample-barcoded 5' primer and a J-beta primer mix that a second PCR of roughly 7 to 12 cycles was run. TCRdb fed the 5' RACE reads into MiXCR, producing one record per CDR3 protein. The sample records approximately 820,000 distinct CDR3 sequences, roughly 44% being singletons. Input material: blood. The origin of the receptors is a man between 60 and 70 years old in good health.

This chain connects TRBV5-1 to TRBJ2-1; 8 bases agree with TRBD2. The V and J ends lost 3 bases and 7 bases, in that order; junction bases with no gene match: 12. CDR1 is SGHRS, CDR2 YFSETQ, per germline. The CDR3 extends over 16 amino acids. CDR3 coding DNA: TGCGCCAGCAGCTGGGTAGCGGGAACCCTCTTAAATGAGCAGTTCTTC. Its translation is CASSWVAGTLLNEQFF.

The gene calls are TRBV7-2 and TRBJ2-5, with 8 bases lining up with TRBD1. The CDR3 is made up of 15 amino acids. The V gene end was trimmed by 5 bases and the J gene end by 4 bases; junction bases not matched to a gene: 9. Per germline, CDR1 SGHTA and CDR2 FQGNSA. The CDR3: CASSTSRQGRETQYF. In nucleotides, the CDR3 is TGTGCCAGCAGCACGTCCAGACAGGGGCGAGAGACCCAGTACTTC.

In its sample, this clonotype was seen once. The V gene is TRBV27, the J gene TRBJ1-3, with 7 bases matching TRBD1. V was clipped by 7 bases and J by 3 bases; unmatched bases: 12. The germline CDR1 and CDR2 sequences are MNHEY and SMNVEV (reference sequence). This CDR3 contains 16 residues. The CDR3 bases are TGTGCCAGCACTCGCATAGGGGGCAGCGGTGGAAACACCATATATTTT. This encodes CASTRIGGSGGNTIYF.

This chain uses TRBV11-2 with TRBJ2-1; unclear D gene. CDR3 length equals 12 residues. Per the germline V gene, CDR1 is SGHAT and CDR2 is FQNNGV. V was cut by 0 bases and J by 15 bases, with 12 bases left in between. The DNA for the CDR3 is TGTGCCAGCAGCTTAGACTATTCGGTAGGGTTCTTC. Protein sequence: CASSLDYSVGFF. The full variable domain, completed using reference TRBV11-2 and TRBJ2-1, is EAGVAQSPRYKIIEKRQSVAFWCNPISGHATLYWYQQILGQGPKLLIQFQNNGVVDDSQLPKDRFSAERLKGVDSTLKIQPAKLEDSAVYLCASSLDYSVGFFGPGTRLTVL.

The chain joins TRBV20-1 to TRBJ1-1; possible D gene TRBD1, 5 bases. The germline V gene has CDR1 DFQATT and CDR2 SNEGSKA (reference sequence). V shed 6 bases and J shed 3 bases, with 14 bases lying between them. The CDR3 contains 13 residues. Written as DNA, the CDR3 is TGCAGTGCGCCTGGGGGGGTTGACACTGAAGCTTTCTTT. This codes for CSAPGGVDTEAFF.

V and J are TRBV6-2 or TRBV6-3 and TRBJ2-1, with D perhaps matching TRBD1 (6 bases). Germline V gene lookup returns CDR1 MNHEY and CDR2 SVGEGT. CDR3 length equals 16 residues. V lost 6 bases and J 0 bases, leaving 15 bases between the germline ends. The CDR3 loop reads CASSQGQPGSYNEQFF. CDR3 in DNA: TGTGCCAGCAGCCAGGGACAACCCGGCTCCTACAATGAGCAGTTCTTC.

This sequence joins TRBV20-1 and TRBJ2-1, with a possible D match to TRBD1 (5 bases). The tail of the sequence fits TRBJ2-7 better, so the J call may be wrong. This CDR3 is 15 amino acids long. The germline CDR1 and CDR2 sequences are DFQATT and SNEGSKA (reference sequence). CDR3 in amino acids: CSARGTRVKYNEQYF. The CDR3 DNA is TGCAGTGCTAGAGGGACAAGGGTCAAGTACAATGAGCAGTACTTC.

This clonotype appeared a few times. The chain joins TRBV6-2 or TRBV6-3 to TRBJ2-1; 7 bases are a match to TRBD2. Germline CDR1 MNHEY, CDR2 SVGEGT. J lost 1 base, V lost 0 bases, and 3 bases had no gene match. This CDR3 is 16 amino acids long. This CDR3 is CASSYSLRGSYNEQFF. The CDR3 coding sequence is TGTGCCAGCAGTTACTCGTTGCGGGGGTCCTACAATGAGCAGTTCTTC.

This chain uses TRBV20-1 with TRBJ2-3; D is uncertain. Trimming took off 3 bases at V and 6 bases at J, with 10 bases between the two ends. This CDR3 comprises 12 residues. CDR1 DFQATT and CDR2 SNEGSKA come from the germline V gene (reference sequence). The DNA for the CDR3 is TGCAGTGCTAGTACGAGCGCGGATACGCAGTATTTT. The encoded protein is CSASTSADTQYF.

This clonotype was seen a handful of times. The J gene is TRBJ2-1, the V gene TRBV7-2; maybe TRBD1 (7 bases). Germline V gene lookup returns CDR1 SGHTA and CDR2 FQGNSA. This CDR3 region has 17 residues. Trimming shortened V by 0 bases and J by 3 bases, and 15 bases separated the two germline ends. CDR3 nucleotide sequence: TGTGCCAGCAGCTTAGCGCAGGGGGGTTTTGGCTACAATGAGCAGTTCTTC. Translated, it gives CASSLAQGGFGYNEQFF.

The rearrangement joins TRBV16 to TRBJ1-1; D is perhaps TRBD1 (5 bases). CDR3 length equals 16 residues. The V gene lost 1 base and the J gene lost 4 bases, with 16 bases spanning the gap. Germline values: CDR1 KGHSY, CDR2 FQNENV. The CDR3 protein is CASSQLTALGGTEAFF. Here the CDR3 DNA reads TGTGCCAGCAGCCAATTGACAGCACTCGGAGGCACTGAAGCTTTCTTT. Combining the CDR3 with reference TRBV16 and TRBJ1-1 gives the whole variable domain GEEVAQTPKHLVRGEGQKAKLYCAPIKGHSYVFWYQQVLKNEFKFLISFQNENVFDETGMPKERFSAKCLPNSPCSLEIQATKLEDSAVYFCASSQLTALGGTEAFFGQGTRLTVV.

The chain combines TRBV5-1 with TRBJ2-1; 8 bases agree with TRBD1. Trimming took 4 bases from V and 5 from J; bases not matched to a gene: 8. In germline, CDR1 is SGHRS, CDR2 YFSETQ. The CDR3 sequence is 15 residues long. The CDR3 here is CASSVVTGVNNEQFF. CDR3 coding DNA: TGCGCCAGCAGCGTCGTGACAGGGGTTAACAATGAGCAGTTCTTC. Drawing the rest from reference TRBV5-1 and TRBJ2-1, the complete variable domain is KAGVTQTPRYLIKTRGQQVTLSCSPISGHRSVSWYQQTPGQGLQFLFEYFSETQRNKGNFPGRFSGRQFSNSRSEMNVSTLELGDSALYLCASSVVTGVNNEQFFGPGTRLTVL.

The CDR3 DNA reads TGTGCCAGCAGCTTATCAGGCTTTGAGCAGTTCTTC. This encodes CASSLSGFEQFF. V usage is TRBV11-2 and J usage is TRBJ2-1; no definite D call. CDR1 is SGHAT, CDR2 FQNNGV, per germline. Trimming left V 2 bases short and J 9 bases short, with 8 bases between. The CDR3 loop spans 12 amino acids.